The sequence of this T cell receptor beta chain was determined in a study of shared T cell receptors in the human thymus (dated by TCRdb to the early 2020s). For the study in its entirety: The study investigated the way shared, self-reactive T-cell receptor alpha chains are produced in the human thymus.

Library preparation used the immunoSEQ multiplex PCR assay. This is the immuneACCESS table as TCRdb keeps it, with only in-frame sequences that have V and J called. A part of the clones is gone; compared with another copy, unresolved V genes explain less than half, and the rest is unexplained. Counted in this sample were just under 550,000 clones; about 80% of them appeared once. Together, the top ten hold less than 0.015% of the sample. From its cysteine to its phenylalanine, the CDR3 spans 16 amino acids. The read is trimmed to its CDR3 DNA, 48 bases read in frame from base 1. Relative to germline, V is 4 bases shorter and J is 2 bases shorter, with 18 bases between their ends. CDR1 KGHSH and CDR2 LQKENI are derived from the germline V gene. In regard to this clone: Its antigen is not yet known. No qualities accompany the bases; no much larger clone lies one base away.

These data were also filed under a second study, of human thymus T cells. As noted in the second study: Donors were immunologically healthy infants undergoing open corrective cardiac surgery for congenital heart defects in Finland. The thymus tissue came from surgical resects taken out during corrective cardiac surgery. Both the thymic and the peripheral blood repertoires appeared to show biased V and J gene segment usage. Highly overlapping thymic TCR repertoires among unrelated individuals were reported in the related research. TCR alpha and beta repertoires from about 8 infant thymus samples and four related peripheral blood samples were characterized in the study. The cohort included more than 5 male and two female infants, with donor ages spanning 7 to 244 days. Thymocytes were freed from the tissue by mechanical means and kept at -70 degrees C as pellets of roughly 9-34 million cells. Genomic DNA was extracted from frozen cell pellets with a QIAsymphony instrument. TCRB and TCRAD loci were amplified from a standardized quantity of quality-controlled genomic DNA using the immunoSEQ multiplex PCR assay. The amplicons covered the V(D)J region and were long enough to include the CDR3 and to identify the V and J genes. Through the commercial immunoSEQ service, the amplicons were sequenced on an Illumina platform. Primer bias and sequencing errors were corrected using previously described methods, and TCRAD and TCRB definitions followed the IMGT database. Repertoires were analysed with immunoSEQ Analyzer 3.0 and VDJTools, covering basic statistics, V/J segment usage, diversity estimates, rarefaction and pairwise overlap. To estimate diversity, the Chao1, ChaoE, Efron-Thisted, Shannon and inverse Simpson indices were applied, and diversity was also estimated on datasets down-sampled to the smallest sample. Repertoire overlap used strict matching of CDR3 nucleotide sequence, V gene and J gene, with Jaccard-based multidimensional scaling clustering. Thymus samples yielded on average roughly 810,000 unique TCRB clonotypes, compared with roughly 80,000 from blood samples.

The sequenced sample was thymocytes. Here the chain combines TRBV18 and TRBJ2-7; the D gene is perhaps TRBD2, from 6 matching bases. This TCR came from a boy under two years old with a congenital heart defect. Donor details come from another sample of the same person, matched by shared clones. The bases are TGTGCCAGCTCACTTAAACGGGCGGGATACACCTACGAGCAGTACTTC. Its translation reads: CASSLKRAGYTYEQYF.